The 27 T cell receptor beta chains below come from one sample, sequenced in a study of tumor-infiltrating lymphocytes in primary liver carcinoma. Unsorted whole blood served as the source of blood RNA, and germline DNA was extracted as well. TCR beta cDNA was prepared out of roughly 500 ng total RNA by means of a constant-region primer. Nested multiplex PCR, run for three rounds with slightly modified ARM-PCR, yielded TCR beta libraries. Two initial PCR rounds of about 10 cycles each paired TRBV1-TRBV30 forward primers with a C-beta reverse primer. TCRdb recomputed calls from the multiplex PCR reads with MiXCR, one row per CDR3 protein. The sample records about 180,000 distinct CDR3 sequences, 60% being singletons. Sequencing used peripheral blood. These receptors all come from a middle-aged man with primary liver carcinoma and hepatitis B virus infection.

As to this clonotype: A junction end diverges from the germline sequence, so it may reflect a read error. The chain joins TRBV29-1 to TRBJ2-7, with 7 positions matching TRBD2. Germline loops: CDR1 SQVTM, CDR2 ANQGSEA. The CDR3 covers 12 residues. CDR3 amino acids: CSVGGGVGEQYF. CDR3 coding DNA: TGCAGCGTTGGGGGAGGGGTGGGCGAGCAATACTTC.

Points on this clonotype: Mismatch with germline at one junction end may stem from a read error. This chain links TRBV11-2 with TRBJ2-6; TRBD1 agrees at 8 bases. CDR3 size: 18 residues. Germline CDR1 is SGHAT and CDR2 is FQNNGV. DNA of the CDR3: TGTGCCTGCAGCCGACGGACAGGGTTTGTGTCTGTGGCCAACGTCCTGACTTTC. Amino acid sequence: CACSRRTGFVSVANVLTF.

The chain is built from TRBV6-1 and TRBJ1-1; 9 bases are a match to TRBD1. Germline CDR1 is MNHNS and CDR2 is SASEGT. The CDR3 extends over 16 amino acids. V gave up 3 bases and J gave up 5 bases; unmatched junction bases: 10. The CDR3 coding sequence is TGTGCCAGCAGTGAGATGGCAGGGACAGGGCGTACTGAAGCTTTCTTT. As protein: CASSEMAGTGRTEAFF.

There are a few counts of this clonotype. The genes are TRBV14 and TRBJ1-6; no definite D call. V was clipped by 2 bases and J by 8 bases, with 10 bases between them. The V gene's germline CDR1 is SGHDN and CDR2 FVKESK. CDR3 length: 14 amino acids. The CDR3 loop reads CASSQLVSDSPLHF. Here the CDR3 DNA reads TGTGCCAGCAGCCAACTGGTCTCGGATTCACCCCTCCACTTT.

About this clonotype: Germline and junction disagree at one end, which may indicate a read error. The rearrangement joins TRBV11-2 to TRBJ2-1, with D possibly being TRBD1 (6 bases). The germline V gene has CDR1 SGHAT and CDR2 FQNNGV. The CDR3 runs 15 residues. The CDR3: CAGSSRGTRLDKQFF. In DNA form, the CDR3 reads TGTGCCGGCAGTTCCAGGGGCACTAGGCTCGATAAGCAGTTCTTC.

The V call is TRBV29-1, the J call TRBJ2-7; weak D call: TRBD1 (5 bases). Deletions cut 4 bases from V and 7 bases from J, with 17 bases between. This CDR3 region has 13 residues. The germline V gene encodes CDR1 SQVTM and CDR2 ANQGSEA. The CDR3 nucleotides are TGCAGCGTTGCTACAAAAAGGGGCTGGGAGCAGTACTTC. Translating it yields CSVATKRGWEQYF.

This clonotype was observed a single time. At one end, the junction sequence differs from germline, possibly due to a read error. CDR3 nucleotide sequence: TGTGCCAACAGCCGGACAACCTACCAAGAGACCCAGTACTTC. Translated, it gives CANSRTTYQETQYF. J is TRBJ2-5 and V is TRBV4-2; D is perhaps TRBD1 (5 bases). This CDR3 has 14 residues. Germline assignment: CDR1 LGHNA and CDR2 YNFKEQ.

This clonotype has only one observation. A junction end diverges from the germline sequence, so it may reflect a read error. V usage is TRBV12-3 or TRBV12-4 and J usage is TRBJ2-7, with TRBD2 matching 8 bases. This CDR3 has 15 amino acids. The CDR3 DNA reads TGTGCCAGCAGCCTTAGCGGGGTGAGCTCCTGCGAGCACTACTTC. Amino acids: CASSLSGVSSCEHYF.

The CDR3 DNA reads as TGCGCCAGCAGCCAAGCCCTCACGCGCCCACGGCAGGGTCCTGAAGCTTTCTTT. Translating it yields CASSQALTRPRQGPEAFF. The rearrangement joins TRBV4-1 to TRBJ1-1, with D possibly matching TRBD1 (5 bases). V was cut by 1 base and J by 6 bases, with 24 bases left in between. Per germline, CDR1 MGHRA and CDR2 YSYEKL. The CDR3 runs 18 residues.

About this clonotype: One junction end does not reproduce the germline sequence, and a read error may be involved. The rearrangement joins TRBV11-2 to TRBJ2-5; no firm D call. CDR1 SGHAT and CDR2 FQNNGV come from the germline V gene. The CDR3 length is 13 residues. CDR3 sequence reads: CAISSTTRETQYF. The CDR3 DNA reads TGTGCCATCAGCAGTACCACCCGGGAGACCCAGTACTTC.

This chain joins TRBV10-3 and TRBJ1-2; 7 bases are a match to TRBD1. The CDR3 has 13 amino acids. Trimming took 6 bases from V and 8 from J; bases not matched to a gene: 9. Germline V gives CDR1 ENHRY, CDR2 SYGVKD. The CDR3 loop reads CAIRTGNKQGYTF. DNA of the CDR3: TGTGCCATCAGGACAGGGAACAAACAGGGCTACACCTTC.

The rearrangement uses TRBV29-1 and TRBJ2-5; a possible D gene is TRBD2 (6 bases). The CDR3 extends over 14 amino acids. Germline CDR1 is SQVTM and CDR2 is ANQGSEA. The V and J ends lost 7 bases and 3 bases respectively, with 18 bases between them. The CDR3 loop reads CSGEASARKETQYF. The DNA of the CDR3 is TGCAGCGGTGAGGCTAGCGCAAGAAAAGAGACCCAGTACTTC. The full variable domain, with the rest looked up from reference TRBV29-1 and TRBJ2-5, is SAVISQKPSRDICQRGTSLTIQCQVDSQVTMMFWYRQQPGQSLTLIATANQGSEATYESGFVIDKFPISRPNLTFSTLTVSNMSPEDSSIYLCSGEASARKETQYFGPGTRLLVL.

As concerns this clonotype: A clone one base away is much larger, so this may be a read error. This chain connects TRBV6-4 to TRBJ2-2; D is tentatively TRBD1 or TRBD2 (5 bases each). Per the germline V gene, CDR1 is MRHNA and CDR2 is SNTAGT. Trimming removed 4 bases from V and 3 bases from J, with 6 bases in between. The CDR3 runs to 13 residues. The CDR3 spells CASSGGDTGELFF. For the CDR3, the DNA is TGTGCCAGCAGTGGAGGGGACACCGGGGAGCTGTTTTTT.

As regards this clonotype: A read error may explain this, as a much larger clone is one base away. The rearrangement joins TRBV29-1 to TRBJ2-2, with D hard to call. Germline V gene lookup returns CDR1 SQVTM and CDR2 ANQGSEA. The CDR3 is 13 amino acids. V gave up 3 bases and J gave up 4 bases, with 9 bases separating them. CDR3 in amino acids: CSVEIAFTGELFF. The CDR3 DNA is TGCAGCGTTGAGATTGCATTCACCGGGGAGCTGTTTTTT.

The V and J genes are TRBV11-2 and TRBJ2-5; no clear D gene. Germline loops: CDR1 SGHAT, CDR2 FQNNGV. Trimming removed 6 bases from V and 4 bases from J, with 12 bases in between. The CDR3 length is 13 residues. DNA for the CDR3: TGTGCCAGCAGTTCGCTCAGGATAGAGACCCAGTACTTC. This codes for CASSSLRIETQYF.

This clonotype was observed a handful of times. This rearrangement joins TRBV7-9 to TRBJ1-5, with D hard to call. Germline V gene data show CDR1 as SEHNR and CDR2 as FQNEAQ (reference sequence). The germline V and J ends were trimmed by 3 bases and 2 bases, with 11 bases remaining between them. The CDR3 runs 15 residues. CDR3 DNA sequence: TGTGCCAGCAGCTTTTCGGGAGGCGGCAATCAGCCCCAGCATTTT. Protein product: CASSFSGGGNQPQHF. Using reference TRBV7-9 and TRBJ1-5 for the parts outside the CDR3, the full variable domain is DTGVSQNPRHKITKRGQNVTFRCDPISEHNRLYWYRQTLGQGPEFLTYFQNEAQLEKSRLLSDRFSAERPKGSFSTLEIQRTEQGDSAMYLCASSFSGGGNQPQHFGDGTRLSIL.

The chain couples TRBV12-3 or TRBV12-4 to TRBJ2-5; weak D call: TRBD2 (5 bases). Trimming cost V 5 bases and J 1 base, with 14 bases left between them. The CDR3 has 15 residues. The CDR3: CASSPRQLVQETQYF. CDR3 sequence (DNA): TGTGCCAGCAGTCCCCGGCAACTAGTCCAAGAGACCCAGTACTTC.

In the case of this clonotype: The germline gene is not matched at one end of the junction; a read error may be the cause. The V call is TRBV5-5, the J call TRBJ2-7; tentatively, D is TRBD1 or TRBD2 (5 bases each). The CDR3 has 15 amino acids. Per germline, CDR1 SGHKS and CDR2 YYEKEE (reference sequence). This CDR3 is CDSSLGGMGAYEQYF. In DNA form, the CDR3 reads TGTGACAGCAGCTTAGGTGGGATGGGGGCCTACGAGCAGTACTTC.

The V gene is TRBV4-2, the J gene TRBJ2-5; the match to TRBD1 covers 8 bases. CDR1 is LGHNA, CDR2 YNFKEQ, per germline. Trimming at V came to 4 bases and at J to 4 bases, leaving 5 bases not matched to a gene. CDR3 size: 14 residues. The CDR3 DNA follows: TGTGCCAGCAGCCCCAGACAGGGGAGAGAGACCCAGTACTTC. Protein sequence: CASSPRQGRETQYF.

This clonotype was seen just once. One end of the junction fails to match germline, which may point to a read error. J is TRBJ2-3 and V is TRBV29-1; 14 positions match TRBD2. From germline, CDR1 is SQVTM and CDR2 ANQGSEA. This CDR3 is 21 amino acids long. CDR3 amino acids: CSIEGGFGTSGRGQGADTQYF. In nucleotides, the CDR3 is TGCAGCATTGAAGGGGGATTCGGGACTAGCGGGAGAGGGCAAGGTGCAGATACGCAGTATTTT.

Details on this clonotype: One junction end disagrees with the germline gene, perhaps due to a read error. CDR3 region: CSVEWGGYGYAF. CDR3 DNA sequence: TGCAGCGTTGAATGGGGGGGATATGGCTACGCCTTC. The chain combines TRBV29-1 with TRBJ1-2; TRBD1 is a possible D gene (5 bases). Germline-derived CDR1 and CDR2 are SQVTM and ANQGSEA. This CDR3 region has 12 residues.

The chain carries TRBV10-3 and TRBJ2-1; no firm D call. CDR3 length equals 14 residues. Looked up from germline, CDR1 is ENHRY and CDR2 is SYGVKD. V was cut by 0 bases and J by 0 bases, with 3 bases left in between. In nucleotides, the CDR3 is TGTGCCATCAGTGAGTCAGGCTCCTACAATGAGCAGTTCTTC. Amino acids: CAISESGSYNEQFF.

The chain is built from TRBV6-1 and TRBJ2-3, with 13 positions matching TRBD2. V shed 7 bases, J shed 2 bases, and the junction held 6 bases outside the gene matches. The CDR3 is made up of 16 amino acids. Germline loops: CDR1 MNHNS, CDR2 SASEGT. Here the CDR3 reads CASNDGLAGATDTQYF. The DNA for the CDR3 is TGTGCCAGCAATGACGGACTAGCGGGGGCCACAGATACGCAGTATTTT.

The table lists this clonotype with a few counts. The chain couples TRBV13 to TRBJ2-3; no clear D. The CDR3 totals 14 residues. Trimming took 5 bases from V and 7 from J, leaving 16 bases between them. Looked up from germline, CDR1 is PRHDT and CDR2 is FYEKMQ (reference sequence). The CDR3 is CASSINRAHNTQYF. The CDR3 coding sequence is TGTGCCAGCAGCATAAACCGGGCTCACAATACGCAGTATTTT.

This clonotype was counted at least ten times. This chain links TRBV11-2 with TRBJ1-3; 8 positions match TRBD1. Germline V gene lookup returns CDR1 SGHAT and CDR2 FQNNGV. The trim removed 3 bases at V and 0 bases at J, leaving 1 base unmatched. The CDR3 is 15 amino acids. The CDR3 DNA reads as TGTGCCAGCAGCTTGACAGGGGACTCTGGAAACACCATATATTTT. Its translation: CASSLTGDSGNTIYF. The complete variable domain, with remaining parts taken from reference TRBV11-2 and TRBJ1-3, reads EAGVAQSPRYKIIEKRQSVAFWCNPISGHATLYWYQQILGQGPKLLIQFQNNGVVDDSQLPKDRFSAERLKGVDSTLKIQPAKLEDSAVYLCASSLTGDSGNTIYFGEGSWLTVV.

The table lists this clonotype with many counts. The rearrangement links TRBV11-1 to TRBJ2-3, with unresolved D. V was cut by 5 bases and J by 3 bases, with 12 bases left in between. The CDR3 length is 14 residues. Looked up from germline, CDR1 is SGHAT and CDR2 is FQDESV (reference sequence). The CDR3 sequence: CASSAGFGTDTQYF. DNA of the CDR3: TGTGCCAGCAGCGCCGGTTTCGGTACAGATACGCAGTATTTT.

CDR3 amino acids: CASFDGYEQYF. The CDR3 DNA is TGTGCCAGCTTCGACGGCTACGAGCAGTACTTC. The chain uses TRBV6-5 and TRBJ2-7; D is uncertain. The V gene lost 8 bases and the J gene lost 3 bases, with 8 bases spanning the gap. Germline CDR1 and CDR2: MNHEY and SVGAGI. The CDR3 is 11 amino acids.